The 14 T cell receptor beta chains presented below share a single source sample, sequenced in a study of blood T cell repertoires in COVID-19. Sequencing was performed with immunoSEQ multiplex PCR; in TCRdb, only in-frame clones are kept and a portion is missing. The sample yields about 110,000 clones, about 89% seen once. The sample consisted of peripheral blood. These receptors were collected from a middle-aged man with acute or convalescent COVID-19.

This clone was recorded once. The chain carries TRBV7-2 and TRBJ1-4, with a weak D call TRBD1 (5 bases). Germline CDR1 reads SGHTA; CDR2 reads FQGNSA. This CDR3 has 14 residues. V was pared by 5 bases and J by 8 bases, with 15 bases between. The CDR3 DNA reads TGTGCCAGCAGCGTTACAGGTGTCGGCGAAAAACTGTTTTTT. Translation: CASSVTGVGEKLFF.

V gene TRBV4-2 combines with J gene TRBJ2-7; 13 bases fit TRBD2. This CDR3 has 17 residues. V shed 0 bases, J shed 0 bases, and the junction held 2 bases outside the gene matches. CDR1 and CDR2 (germline): LGHNA, YNFKEQ. CDR3: CASSQDGTSGTSYEQYF. CDR3 nucleotide sequence: TGTGCCAGCAGCCAAGATGGGACTAGCGGGACCTCCTACGAGCAGTACTTC.

The chain links TRBV24-1 to TRBJ2-7, with D hard to call. This CDR3 comprises 11 residues. Germline V gene lookup returns CDR1 KGHDR and CDR2 SFDVKD. The ends were cut back, 9 bases at V and 5 bases at J, with 10 bases in the middle. This CDR3 reads CATLPSDEQYF. The CDR3 coding sequence is TGTGCCACCCTACCCAGCGACGAGCAGTACTTC.

This chain joins TRBV18 and TRBJ2-5; D ambiguous. Germline CDR1 and CDR2: KGHSH and LQKENI. This CDR3 has 12 residues. Deletions cut 2 bases from V and 4 bases from J, with 5 bases between. CDR3 protein: CASSPASETQYF. The CDR3 region has the DNA TGTGCCAGCTCACCAGCGTCAGAGACCCAGTACTTC.

The chain employs TRBV5-1 and TRBJ2-1, with 8 positions matching TRBD1. CDR1 SGHRS and CDR2 YFSETQ come from the germline V gene. The CDR3 spans 15 residues. The junction had 9 bases not matched to a gene; V was cut back by 1 base and J by 9 bases. The CDR3 spells CASSLLGQGAGEQFF. In DNA, the CDR3 is TGCGCCAGCAGCTTGTTAGGACAGGGAGCGGGTGAGCAGTTCTTC.

The J gene is TRBJ1-1, the V gene TRBV4-2; weak D call: TRBD1 (6 bases). This CDR3 has 14 residues. CDR1 is LGHNA and CDR2 is YNFKEQ in the germline V gene. V dropped 0 bases and J dropped 5 bases, with 10 bases sitting between them. DNA of the CDR3: TGTGCCAGCAGCCAAGATAGGGGGGGGACTGAAGCTTTCTTT. This codes for CASSQDRGGTEAFF.

This clone was detected a few times. V and J are TRBV2 and TRBJ1-5, with D hard to call. The germline gives CDR1 SNHLY, CDR2 FYNNEI. The CDR3 runs 14 residues. V shed 7 bases and J shed 3 bases, with 13 bases lying between them. CDR3 amino acids: CASTMTTTNQPQHF. CDR3 sequence (DNA): TGTGCCAGCACGATGACAACCACCAATCAGCCCCAGCATTTT.

For the CDR3, the DNA is TGTGCCAGCAGTGCAGGACAGGCCCTTTATAGCAATCAGCCCCAGCATTTT. Translation gives CASSAGQALYSNQPQHF. The J gene is TRBJ1-5, the V gene TRBV6-1; 7 nucleotides line up with TRBD1. Germline CDR1 reads MNHNS; CDR2 reads SASEGT. This CDR3 region has 17 residues. V was pared by 4 bases and J by 0 bases, with 9 bases of the junction left unmatched.

There are a few counts of this clone. The V and J genes are TRBV2 and TRBJ1-2; TRBD1 matches 12 bases. The CDR3 extends over 16 amino acids. The germline V gene has CDR1 SNHLY and CDR2 FYNNEI. V gave up 1 base and J gave up 4 bases; unmatched junction bases: 4. DNA of the CDR3: TGTGCCAGCAGTGAAGAGGGACAGGGGGCTGTCTATGGCTACACCTTC. Translation gives CASSEEGQGAVYGYTF.

The V call is TRBV4-2, the J call TRBJ2-7; 8 nucleotides line up with TRBD2. CDR3 length: 17 amino acids. The junction had 10 bases not matched to a gene; V was cut back by 0 bases and J by 3 bases. Germline loops: CDR1 LGHNA, CDR2 YNFKEQ. CDR3 in DNA: TGTGCCAGCAGCCAAGATAGTCGACTAGCGAACCACTACGAGCAGTACTTC. Its protein is CASSQDSRLANHYEQYF.

V usage is TRBV5-5 and J usage is TRBJ1-5; perhaps TRBD1 as D (6 bases). The CDR3 sequence is 16 residues long. V lost 0 bases and J 0 bases, leaving 10 bases between the germline ends. Per the germline V gene, CDR1 is SGHKS and CDR2 is YYEKEE (reference sequence). CDR3: CASSLVGTLSNQPQHF. Here the CDR3 DNA reads TGTGCCAGCAGCTTGGTCGGGACACTTAGCAATCAGCCCCAGCATTTT.

This CDR3 is CASSQGLAGIYEQYF. DNA for the CDR3: TGTGCCAGCAGCCAAGGACTAGCGGGGATCTACGAGCAGTACTTC. This chain uses TRBV14 with TRBJ2-7; 11 bases map to TRBD2. This CDR3 comprises 15 residues. From germline, CDR1 is SGHDN and CDR2 FVKESK. The V and J ends lost 1 base and 3 bases, in that order; junction bases with no gene match: 2.

V is TRBV5-4 and J is TRBJ2-1; 14 nucleotides match TRBD2. The germline V gene encodes CDR1 SGHNT and CDR2 YYREEE (reference sequence). V lost 5 bases and J lost 5; bases outside the gene matches: 9. CDR3 length: 17 residues. The CDR3 region has the DNA TGTGCCAGCAGGAAGACTAGCGGGGGGGCCTACCACAATGAGCAGTTCTTC. Residues: CASRKTSGGAYHNEQFF.

The chain uses TRBV19 and TRBJ2-7; a weak D match, TRBD1 (6 bases). CDR3 length equals 14 residues. Germline CDR1 reads LNHDA; CDR2 reads SQIVND (reference sequence). Trimming took off 4 bases at V and 5 bases at J, with 15 bases between the two ends. CDR3 in amino acids: CASSSGGSYHEQYF. The CDR3 nucleotides read TGTGCCAGTAGTAGTGGGGGCAGTTACCACGAGCAGTACTTC. Full variable domain (outside the CDR3, taken from reference TRBV19 and TRBJ2-7): DGGITQSPKYLFRKEGQNVTLSCEQNLNHDAMYWYRQDPGQGLRLIYYSQIVNDFQKGDIAEGYSVSREKKESFPLTVTSAQKNPTAFYLCASSSGGSYHEQYFGPGTRLTVT.